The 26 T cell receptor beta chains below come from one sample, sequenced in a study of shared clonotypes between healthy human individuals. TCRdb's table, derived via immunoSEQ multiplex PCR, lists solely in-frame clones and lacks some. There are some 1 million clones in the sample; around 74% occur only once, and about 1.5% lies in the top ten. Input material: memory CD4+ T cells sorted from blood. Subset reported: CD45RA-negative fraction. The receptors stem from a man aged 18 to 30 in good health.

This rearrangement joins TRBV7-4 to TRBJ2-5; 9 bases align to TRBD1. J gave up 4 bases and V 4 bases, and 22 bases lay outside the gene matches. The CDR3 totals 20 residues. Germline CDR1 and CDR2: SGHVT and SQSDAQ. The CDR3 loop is CASSSGQGQGCVIYGETQYF. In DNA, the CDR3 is TGTGCCAGCAGCTCCGGCCAGGGACAGGGTTGTGTGATTTATGGAGAGACCCAGTACTTC. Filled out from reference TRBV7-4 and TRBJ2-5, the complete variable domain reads GAGVSQSPRYKVAKRGRDVALRCDSISGHVTLYWYRQTLGQGSEVLTYSQSDAQRDKSGRPSGRFSAERPERSVSTLKIQRTEQGDSAVYLCASSSGQGQGCVIYGETQYFGPGTRLLVL.

CDR3 region: CAISEEGRGYNEQFF. For the CDR3, the DNA is TGTGCCATCAGTGAAGAGGGACGGGGTTACAATGAGCAGTTCTTC. The chain uses TRBV10-3 and TRBJ2-1, with D perhaps TRBD1 or TRBD2 (5 bases each). CDR3 length equals 15 residues. The V and J ends lost 3 bases and 4 bases respectively, with 13 bases between them. Germline V lookup: CDR1 ENHRY, CDR2 SYGVKD.

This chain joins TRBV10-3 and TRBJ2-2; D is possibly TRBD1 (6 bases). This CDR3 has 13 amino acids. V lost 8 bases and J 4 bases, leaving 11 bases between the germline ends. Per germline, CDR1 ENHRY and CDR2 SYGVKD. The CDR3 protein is CAIQGRITGELFF. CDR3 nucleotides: TGTGCCATCCAGGGGCGGATCACCGGGGAGCTGTTTTTT.

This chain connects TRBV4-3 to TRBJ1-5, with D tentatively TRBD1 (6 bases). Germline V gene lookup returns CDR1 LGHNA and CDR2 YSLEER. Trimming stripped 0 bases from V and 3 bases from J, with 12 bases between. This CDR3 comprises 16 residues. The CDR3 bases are TGCGCCAGCAGCCAAGATGGGGGCGGACTCAATCAGCCCCAGCATTTT. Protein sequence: CASSQDGGGLNQPQHF.

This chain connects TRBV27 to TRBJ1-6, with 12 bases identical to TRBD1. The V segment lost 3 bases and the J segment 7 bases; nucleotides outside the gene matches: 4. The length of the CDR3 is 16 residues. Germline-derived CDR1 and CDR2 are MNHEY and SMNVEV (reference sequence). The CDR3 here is CASSFGGTGGNSPLHF. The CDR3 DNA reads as TGTGCCAGCAGTTTTGGGGGGACAGGGGGCAATTCACCCCTCCACTTT.

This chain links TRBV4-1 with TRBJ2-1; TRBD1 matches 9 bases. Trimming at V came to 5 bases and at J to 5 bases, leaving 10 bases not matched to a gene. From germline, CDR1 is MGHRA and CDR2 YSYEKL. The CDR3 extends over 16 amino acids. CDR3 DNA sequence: TGCGCCAGCAGCTCCCGGGGACAGGGAATCAACAATGAGCAGTTCTTC. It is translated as CASSSRGQGINNEQFF.

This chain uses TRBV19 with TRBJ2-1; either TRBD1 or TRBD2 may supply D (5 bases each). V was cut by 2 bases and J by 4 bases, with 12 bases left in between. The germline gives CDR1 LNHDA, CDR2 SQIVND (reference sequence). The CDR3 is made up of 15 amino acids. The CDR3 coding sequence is TGTGCCAGTAGTATACAGGGACGCGAGTACAATGAGCAGTTCTTC. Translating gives CASSIQGREYNEQFF.

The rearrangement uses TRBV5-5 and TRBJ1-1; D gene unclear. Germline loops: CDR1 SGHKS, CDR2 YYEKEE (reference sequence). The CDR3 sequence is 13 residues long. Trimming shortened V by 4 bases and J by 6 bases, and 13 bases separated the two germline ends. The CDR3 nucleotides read TGTGCCAGCAGCGGCGCGGGGTGGGCTGAAGCTTTCTTT. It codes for CASSGAGWAEAFF.

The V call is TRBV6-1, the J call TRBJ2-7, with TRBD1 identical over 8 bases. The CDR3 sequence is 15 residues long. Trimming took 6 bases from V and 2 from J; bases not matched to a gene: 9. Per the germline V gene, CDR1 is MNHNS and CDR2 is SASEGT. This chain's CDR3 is CASRTGQGVTYEQYF. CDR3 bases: TGTGCCAGCAGGACCGGACAGGGCGTCACCTACGAGCAGTACTTC.

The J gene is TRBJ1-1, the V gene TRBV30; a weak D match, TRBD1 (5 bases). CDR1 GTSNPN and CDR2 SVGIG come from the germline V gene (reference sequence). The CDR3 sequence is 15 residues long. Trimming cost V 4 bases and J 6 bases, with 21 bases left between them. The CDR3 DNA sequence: TGTGCCTGGAATTCCCCCGGGGCCGGTGGGGCTGAAGCTTTCTTT. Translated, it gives CAWNSPGAGGAEAFF.

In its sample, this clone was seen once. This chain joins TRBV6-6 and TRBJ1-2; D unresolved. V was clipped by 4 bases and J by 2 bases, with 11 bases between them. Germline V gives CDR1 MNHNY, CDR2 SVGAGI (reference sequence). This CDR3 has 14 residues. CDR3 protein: CASSSTSENYGYTF. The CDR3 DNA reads TGTGCCAGCAGTTCGACAAGTGAGAACTATGGCTACACCTTC.

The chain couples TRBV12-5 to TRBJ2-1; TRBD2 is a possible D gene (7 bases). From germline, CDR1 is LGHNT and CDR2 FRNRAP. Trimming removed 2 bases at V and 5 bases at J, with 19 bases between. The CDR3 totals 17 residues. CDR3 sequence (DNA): TGTGCTAGTGGTTTGTACAGGGAGGGGTTACGGGACAATGAGCAGTTCTTC. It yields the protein CASGLYREGLRDNEQFF.

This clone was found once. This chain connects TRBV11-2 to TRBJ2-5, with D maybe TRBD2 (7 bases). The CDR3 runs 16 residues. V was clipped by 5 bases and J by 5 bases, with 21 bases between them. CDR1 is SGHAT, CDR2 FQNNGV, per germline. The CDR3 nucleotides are TGTGCCAGCAGCGTTAACGCCGGGGGGCCTTCGGAGACCCAGTACTTC. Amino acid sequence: CASSVNAGGPSETQYF.

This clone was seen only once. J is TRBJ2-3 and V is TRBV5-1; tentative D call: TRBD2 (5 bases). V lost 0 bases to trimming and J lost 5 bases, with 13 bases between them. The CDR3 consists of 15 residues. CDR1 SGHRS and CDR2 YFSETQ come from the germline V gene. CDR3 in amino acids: CASSLEAAKGDTQYF. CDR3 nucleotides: TGCGCCAGCAGCTTGGAAGCGGCTAAGGGAGATACGCAGTATTTT.

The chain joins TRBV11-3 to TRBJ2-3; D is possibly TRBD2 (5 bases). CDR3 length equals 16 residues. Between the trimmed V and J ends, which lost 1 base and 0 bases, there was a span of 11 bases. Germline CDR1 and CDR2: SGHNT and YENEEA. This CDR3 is CASSLGGGLSTDTQYF. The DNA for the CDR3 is TGTGCCAGCAGCTTAGGTGGAGGTCTTAGCACAGATACGCAGTATTTT.

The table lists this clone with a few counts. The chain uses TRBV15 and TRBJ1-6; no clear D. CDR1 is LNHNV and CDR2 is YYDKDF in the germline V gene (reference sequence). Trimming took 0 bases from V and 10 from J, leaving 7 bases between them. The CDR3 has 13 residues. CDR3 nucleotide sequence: TGTGCCACCAGCAGAGATCCCTCATCACCCCTCCACTTT. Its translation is CATSRDPSSPLHF.

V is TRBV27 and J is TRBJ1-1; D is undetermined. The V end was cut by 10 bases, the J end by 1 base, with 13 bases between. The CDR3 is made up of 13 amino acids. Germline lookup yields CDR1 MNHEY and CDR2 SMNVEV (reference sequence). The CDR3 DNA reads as TGTGCCACCCAAGTGTTCGCGAACACTGAAGCTTTCTTT. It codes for CATQVFANTEAFF.

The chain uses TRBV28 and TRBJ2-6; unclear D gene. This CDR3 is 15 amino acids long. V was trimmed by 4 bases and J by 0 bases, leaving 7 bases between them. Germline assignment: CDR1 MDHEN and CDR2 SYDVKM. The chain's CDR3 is CASSYYSSGANVLTF. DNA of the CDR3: TGTGCCAGCAGTTATTATAGCTCTGGGGCCAACGTCCTGACTTTC.

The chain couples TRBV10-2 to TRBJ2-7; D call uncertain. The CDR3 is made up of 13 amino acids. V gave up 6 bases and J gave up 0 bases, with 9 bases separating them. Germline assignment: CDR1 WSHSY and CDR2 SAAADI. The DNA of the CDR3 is TGCGCCAGCAGAACCGGGCCCTCCTACGAGCAGTACTTC. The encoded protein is CASRTGPSYEQYF.

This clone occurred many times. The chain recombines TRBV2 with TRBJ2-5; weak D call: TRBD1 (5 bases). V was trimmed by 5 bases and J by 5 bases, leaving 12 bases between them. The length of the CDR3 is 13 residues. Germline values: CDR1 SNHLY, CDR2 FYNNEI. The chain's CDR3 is CASSSGLRETQYF. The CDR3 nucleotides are TGTGCCAGCAGTTCAGGGTTAAGGGAGACCCAGTACTTC.

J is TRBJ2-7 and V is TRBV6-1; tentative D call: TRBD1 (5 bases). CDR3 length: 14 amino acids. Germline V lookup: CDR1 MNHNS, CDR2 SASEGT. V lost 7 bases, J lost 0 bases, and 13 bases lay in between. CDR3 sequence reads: CASIRGLGSYEQYF. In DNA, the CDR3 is TGTGCCAGCATTAGGGGTTTGGGCTCCTACGAGCAGTACTTC.

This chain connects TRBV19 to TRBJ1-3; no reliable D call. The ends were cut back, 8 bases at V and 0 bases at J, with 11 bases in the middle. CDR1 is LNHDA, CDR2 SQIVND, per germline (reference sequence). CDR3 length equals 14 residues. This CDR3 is CASVGRRSGNTIYF. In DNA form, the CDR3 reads TGTGCCAGTGTAGGACGGCGCTCTGGAAACACCATATATTTT.

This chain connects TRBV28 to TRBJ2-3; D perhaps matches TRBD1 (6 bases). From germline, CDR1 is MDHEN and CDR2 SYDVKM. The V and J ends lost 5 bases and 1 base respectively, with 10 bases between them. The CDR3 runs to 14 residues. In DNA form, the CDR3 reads TGTGCCAGCAGTACATCAGGGGGCACAGATACGCAGTATTTT. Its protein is CASSTSGGTDTQYF.

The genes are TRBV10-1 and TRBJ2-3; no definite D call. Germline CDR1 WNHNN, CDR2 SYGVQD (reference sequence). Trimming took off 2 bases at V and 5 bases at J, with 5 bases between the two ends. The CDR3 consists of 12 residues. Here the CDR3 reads CASSEAEDTQYF. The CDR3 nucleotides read TGCGCCAGCAGTGAGGCTGAAGATACGCAGTATTTT.

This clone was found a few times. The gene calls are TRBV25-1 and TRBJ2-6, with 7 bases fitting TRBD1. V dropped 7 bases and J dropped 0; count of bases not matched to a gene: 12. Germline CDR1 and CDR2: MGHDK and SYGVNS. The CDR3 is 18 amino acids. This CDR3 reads CASTPRSTGNSGANVLTF. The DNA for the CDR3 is TGTGCCAGCACTCCAAGATCGACAGGGAACTCTGGGGCCAACGTCCTGACTTTC.

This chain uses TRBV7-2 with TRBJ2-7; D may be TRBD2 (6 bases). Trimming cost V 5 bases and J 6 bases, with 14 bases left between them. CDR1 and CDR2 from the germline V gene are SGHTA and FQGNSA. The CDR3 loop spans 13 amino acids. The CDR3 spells CASSPNGGSEQYF. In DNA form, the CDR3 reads TGTGCCAGCAGCCCCAACGGGGGAAGCGAGCAGTACTTC.